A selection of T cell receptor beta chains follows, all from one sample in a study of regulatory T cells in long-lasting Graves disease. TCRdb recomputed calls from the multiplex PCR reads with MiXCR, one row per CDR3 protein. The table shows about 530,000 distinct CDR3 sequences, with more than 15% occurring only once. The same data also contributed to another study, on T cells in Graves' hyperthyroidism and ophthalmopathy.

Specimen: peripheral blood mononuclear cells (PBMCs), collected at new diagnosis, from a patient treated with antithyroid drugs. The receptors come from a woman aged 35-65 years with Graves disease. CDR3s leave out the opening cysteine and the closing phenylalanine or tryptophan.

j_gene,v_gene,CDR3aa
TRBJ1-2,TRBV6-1,ASRGPKEGYT
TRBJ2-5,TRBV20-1,SARDQRETQY
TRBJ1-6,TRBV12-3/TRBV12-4,ASSLPGTGGNSPLH
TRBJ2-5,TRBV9,ASSVETSQETQY
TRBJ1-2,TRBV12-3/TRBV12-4,ASSLVRGGLNGYT
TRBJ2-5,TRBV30,ASSTAGGLAVETQY
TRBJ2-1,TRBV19,ASSIRGGLANEQF
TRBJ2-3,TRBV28,ASRTDRGGRGGTDTQY
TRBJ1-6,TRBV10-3,AITGTGSSYNSPLH
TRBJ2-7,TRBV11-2,ASGLTGGIYEQY
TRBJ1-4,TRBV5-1,ASSLDQSNEKLF
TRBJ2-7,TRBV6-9,ASSYYLLAGGRSDEQY
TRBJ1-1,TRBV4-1,ASRTAQGQVAPEAF
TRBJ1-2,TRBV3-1,ASSQQPSIYYGYT
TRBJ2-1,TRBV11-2,ASSWGNEQF
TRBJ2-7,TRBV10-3,AISEQGAPGLASYEQY
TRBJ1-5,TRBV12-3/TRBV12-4,ASSFGGTANQPQH
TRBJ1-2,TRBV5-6,ASSLRARPDGYT
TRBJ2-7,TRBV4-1,ASSGLHSYEQY
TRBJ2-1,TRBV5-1,ASSPPLSGYNEQF
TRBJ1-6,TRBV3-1,ASSQDLAGANSPLH
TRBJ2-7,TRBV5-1,ASRRAGEAYEQY
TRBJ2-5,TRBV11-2,ASSLEVAGGGETQY
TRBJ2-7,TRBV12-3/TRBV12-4,ASSTGVVYEQY
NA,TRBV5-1,ASSSLGRREETQY
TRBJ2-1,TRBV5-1,ASSLALAGSATYNEQF
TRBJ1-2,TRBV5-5,ASGLLNSHGYT
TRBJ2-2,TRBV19,ASSIVGQPGGTGELF
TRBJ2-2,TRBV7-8,ASSLVHGGENTGELF
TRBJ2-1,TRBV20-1,SARDGSGGRYNEQF
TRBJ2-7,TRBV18,ASSPGDGVVYEQY
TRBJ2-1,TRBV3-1,ASRPGTGGFNEQF
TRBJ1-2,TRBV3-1,ASSSRENYGYT
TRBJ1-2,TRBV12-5,ASGLVPLGRGAFNYGYT
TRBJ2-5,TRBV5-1,ASSLRGGGETQY
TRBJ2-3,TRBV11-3,ASSVTLAGGTDTQY
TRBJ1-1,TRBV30,AWTGTGGTEAF
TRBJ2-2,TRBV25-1,ASLGQPNTGELF